Presented here are 9 T cell receptor beta chains from one specimen sequenced in a study of human T cells and chemical hapten exposure. Total RNA was isolated from whole blood that had not been fractionated. One entry per CDR3 protein, called by TCRdb with MiXCR from the 5' RACE reads. The sample includes 65,000 to 90,000 distinct CDR3 sequences, less than 20% of them seen just once. The receptors shown here come from a female donor in good health.

This clonotype was recorded a few times. The rearrangement joins TRBV28 to TRBJ1-5; 8 bases are shared with TRBD1. Germline loops: CDR1 MDHEN, CDR2 SYDVKM. With V trimmed by 6 bases and J by 2 bases, 9 bases remained unmatched. This CDR3 region has 16 residues. The CDR3: CASRDRDNGGNQPQHF. The CDR3 region has the DNA TGTGCCAGCAGGGACAGGGACAATGGGGGCAATCAGCCCCAGCATTTT.

V and J are TRBV6-6 and TRBJ1-1; 7 nucleotides agree with TRBD1. Germline-derived CDR1 and CDR2 are MNHNY and SVGAGI (reference sequence). V was pared by 6 bases and J by 4 bases, with 8 bases of the junction left unmatched. The CDR3 loop spans 14 amino acids. Written as DNA, the CDR3 is TGTGCCAGCAGACGACAGGGAGGGGGCACTGAAGCTTTCTTT. Amino acids: CASRRQGGGTEAFF.

The chain couples TRBV2 to TRBJ1-1; TRBD1 aligns across 7 bases. The ends lost 2 bases at V and 0 bases at J; junction bases unmatched: 3. The germline CDR1 and CDR2 sequences are SNHLY and FYNNEI. The CDR3 extends over 15 amino acids. The CDR3 is CASSELDRLNTEAFF. CDR3 nucleotides: TGTGCCAGCAGTGAATTGGACAGGTTGAACACTGAAGCTTTCTTT.

This clonotype was seen at least ten times. This chain connects TRBV6-1 to TRBJ1-5, with D hard to call. With 2 bases removed from V and 1 base from J, the gap between germline ends came to 6 bases. The CDR3 is 14 residues long. Germline CDR1 and CDR2: MNHNS and SASEGT. The CDR3 loop is CASSEKRSNQPQHF. CDR3 in DNA: TGTGCCAGCAGTGAAAAACGGAGCAATCAGCCCCAGCATTTT.

This clonotype was seen a few times. CDR3 nucleotide sequence: TGTGCCAGCACCCGGGACCCCTACGAGCAGTACTTC. Its translation is CASTRDPYEQYF. The V call is TRBV2, the J call TRBJ2-7, with D possibly called TRBD1 or TRBD2 (5 bases each). Germline CDR1 reads SNHLY; CDR2 reads FYNNEI. The ends were cut back, 7 bases at V and 2 bases at J, with 9 bases in the middle. The CDR3 is 12 residues long.

This clonotype was detected a few times. The chain employs TRBV20-1 and TRBJ1-5, with D maybe TRBD1 (5 bases). The germline V gene has CDR1 DFQATT and CDR2 SNEGSKA (reference sequence). The CDR3 contains 13 residues. With 7 bases removed from V and 3 bases from J, the gap between germline ends came to 13 bases. CDR3 bases: TGCAGTGTTGGGACCGCAATCAATCAGCCCCAGCATTTT. Translating gives CSVGTAINQPQHF.

As DNA, the CDR3 is TGCAGTGCGCCCGGGGACAGGGTAGCTCGGCAGCCCCAGCATTTT. This encodes CSAPGDRVARQPQHF. This chain uses TRBV20-1 with TRBJ1-5; TRBD1 aligns across 9 bases. The V gene's germline CDR1 is DFQATT and CDR2 SNEGSKA (reference sequence). V lost 6 bases and J lost 7; bases outside the gene matches: 13. The CDR3 spans 15 residues.

The chain links TRBV11-3 to TRBJ2-3; 12 bases align to TRBD2. CDR1 and CDR2 from the germline V gene are SGHNT and YENEEA. The J segment lost 5 bases and the V segment lost 4 bases, leaving 10 bases of the junction unmatched. This CDR3 spans 17 amino acids. Here the CDR3 DNA reads TGTGCCAGCAGCTCCGGAACTAGCGGGGGGTATGGAGATACGCAGTATTTT. Its translation is CASSSGTSGGYGDTQYF.

The chain is built from TRBV6-1 and TRBJ1-2; D is unclear. Trimming cost V 5 bases and J 4 bases, with 8 bases left between them. Germline V CDR1 and CDR2: MNHNS, SASEGT. The CDR3 consists of 12 residues. The CDR3 DNA reads TGTGCCAGCAGTAGACAACTCTATGGCTACACCTTC. Translating gives CASSRQLYGYTF.